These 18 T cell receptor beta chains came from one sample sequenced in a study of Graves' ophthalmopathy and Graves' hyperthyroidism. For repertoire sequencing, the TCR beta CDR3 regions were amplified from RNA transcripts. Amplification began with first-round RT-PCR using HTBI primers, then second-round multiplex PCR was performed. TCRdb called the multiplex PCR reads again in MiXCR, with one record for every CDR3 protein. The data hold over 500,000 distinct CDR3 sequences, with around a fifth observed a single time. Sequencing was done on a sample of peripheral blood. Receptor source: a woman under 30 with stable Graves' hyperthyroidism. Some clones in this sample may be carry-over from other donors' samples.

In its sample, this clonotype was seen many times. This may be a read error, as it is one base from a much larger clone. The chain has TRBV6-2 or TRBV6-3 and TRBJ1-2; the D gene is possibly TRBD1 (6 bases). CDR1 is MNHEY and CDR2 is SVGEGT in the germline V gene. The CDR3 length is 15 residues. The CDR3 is CAGRNGGGSNYGYTF. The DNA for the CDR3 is TGTGCCGGCAGAAACGGGGGGGGCAGTAACTATGGCTACACCTTC.

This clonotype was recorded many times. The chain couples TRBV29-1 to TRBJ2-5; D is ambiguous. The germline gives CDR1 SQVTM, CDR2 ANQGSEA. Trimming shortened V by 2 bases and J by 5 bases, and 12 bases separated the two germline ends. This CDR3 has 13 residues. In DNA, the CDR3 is TGCAGCGTTGAATCCCCCCTCGGGGAGACCCAGTACTTC. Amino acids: CSVESPLGETQYF.

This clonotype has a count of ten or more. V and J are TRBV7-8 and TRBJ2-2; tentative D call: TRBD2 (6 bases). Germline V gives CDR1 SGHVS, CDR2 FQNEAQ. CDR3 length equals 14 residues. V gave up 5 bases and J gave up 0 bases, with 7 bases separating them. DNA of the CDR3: TGTGCCAGCAGCCGACTAGCGAACACCGGGGAGCTGTTTTTT. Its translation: CASSRLANTGELFF.

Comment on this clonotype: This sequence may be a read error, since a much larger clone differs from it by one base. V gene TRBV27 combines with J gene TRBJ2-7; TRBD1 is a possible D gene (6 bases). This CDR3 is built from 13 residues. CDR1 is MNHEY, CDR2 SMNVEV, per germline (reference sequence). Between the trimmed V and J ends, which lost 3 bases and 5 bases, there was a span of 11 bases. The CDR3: CASSFLGADEQYF. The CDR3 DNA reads TGTGCCAGCAGTTTCCTGGGGGCGGACGAGCAGTACTTC.

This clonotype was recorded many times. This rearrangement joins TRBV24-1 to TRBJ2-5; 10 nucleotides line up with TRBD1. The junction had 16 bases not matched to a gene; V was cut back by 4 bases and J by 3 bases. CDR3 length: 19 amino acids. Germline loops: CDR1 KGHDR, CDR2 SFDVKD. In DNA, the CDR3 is TGTGCCACCAGTGACCCTTCCGGGGGGGGACAGGGGAACGAAGAGACCCAGTACTTC. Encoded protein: CATSDPSGGGQGNEETQYF.

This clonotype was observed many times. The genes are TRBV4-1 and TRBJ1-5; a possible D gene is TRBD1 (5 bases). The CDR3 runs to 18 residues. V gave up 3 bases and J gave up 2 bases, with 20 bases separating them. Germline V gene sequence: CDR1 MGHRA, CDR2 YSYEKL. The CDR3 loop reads CASSHSGTAVGGNQPQHF. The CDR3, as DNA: TGCGCCAGCAGCCATTCCGGGACGGCCGTTGGGGGCAATCAGCCCCAGCATTTT.

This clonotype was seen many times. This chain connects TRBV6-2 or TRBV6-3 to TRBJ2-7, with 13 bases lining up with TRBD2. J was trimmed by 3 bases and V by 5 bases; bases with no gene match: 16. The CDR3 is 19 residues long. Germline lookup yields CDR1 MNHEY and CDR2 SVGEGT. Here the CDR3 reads CASSPRGNLRTSGSYEQYF. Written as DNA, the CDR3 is TGTGCCAGCAGTCCACGTGGTAATTTGCGGACTAGCGGGAGCTACGAGCAGTACTTC.

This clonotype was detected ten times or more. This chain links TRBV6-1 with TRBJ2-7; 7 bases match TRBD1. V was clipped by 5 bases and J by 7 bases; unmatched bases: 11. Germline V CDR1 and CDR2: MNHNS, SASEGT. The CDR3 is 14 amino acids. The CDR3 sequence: CASSPLTGRREQYF. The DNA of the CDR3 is TGTGCCAGCAGTCCGCTGACAGGGAGAAGGGAGCAGTACTTC.

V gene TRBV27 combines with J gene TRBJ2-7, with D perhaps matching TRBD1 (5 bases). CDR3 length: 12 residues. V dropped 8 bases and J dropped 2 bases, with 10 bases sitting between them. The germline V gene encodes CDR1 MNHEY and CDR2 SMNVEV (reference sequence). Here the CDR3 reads CASLDRAYEQYF. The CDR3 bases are TGTGCCAGCCTTGACAGAGCCTACGAGCAGTACTTC.

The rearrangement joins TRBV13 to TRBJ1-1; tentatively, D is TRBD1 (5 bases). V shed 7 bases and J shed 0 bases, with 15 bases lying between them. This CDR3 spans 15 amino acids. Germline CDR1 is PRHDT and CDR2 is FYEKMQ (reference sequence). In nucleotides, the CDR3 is TGTGCCAGCACCCTCCTAACAGGCCTGAACACTGAAGCTTTCTTT. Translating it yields CASTLLTGLNTEAFF. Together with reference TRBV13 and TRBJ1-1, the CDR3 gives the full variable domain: AAGVIQSPRHLIKEKRETATLKCYPIPRHDTVYWYQQGPGQDPQFLISFYEKMQSDKGSIPDRFSAQQFSDYHSELNMSSLELGDSALYFCASTLLTGLNTEAFFGQGTRLTVV.

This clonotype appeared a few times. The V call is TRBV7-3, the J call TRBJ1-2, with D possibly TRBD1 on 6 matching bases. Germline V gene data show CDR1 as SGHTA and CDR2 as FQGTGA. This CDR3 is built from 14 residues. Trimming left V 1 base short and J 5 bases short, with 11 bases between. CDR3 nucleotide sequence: TGTGCCAGCAGCTTAAACCCGGGGGCATATGGCTACACCTTC. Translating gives CASSLNPGAYGYTF. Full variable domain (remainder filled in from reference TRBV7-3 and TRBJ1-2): GAGVSQTPSNKVTEKGKYVELRCDPISGHTALYWYRQSLGQGPEFLIYFQGTGAADDSGLPNDRFFAVRPEGSVSTLKIQRTERGDSAVYLCASSLNPGAYGYTFGSGTRLTVV.

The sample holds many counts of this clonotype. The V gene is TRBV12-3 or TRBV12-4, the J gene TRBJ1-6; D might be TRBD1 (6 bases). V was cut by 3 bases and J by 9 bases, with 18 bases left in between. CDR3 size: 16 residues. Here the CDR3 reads CASSLGAAGSGSPLHF. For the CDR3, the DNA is TGTGCCAGCAGTTTGGGGGCGGCGGGTTCGGGTTCACCCCTCCACTTT.

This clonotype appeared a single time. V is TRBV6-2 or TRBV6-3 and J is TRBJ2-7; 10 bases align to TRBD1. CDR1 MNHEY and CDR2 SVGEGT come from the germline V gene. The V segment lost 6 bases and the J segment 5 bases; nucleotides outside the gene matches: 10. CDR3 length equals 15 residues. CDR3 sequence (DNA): TGTGCCAGCAGATCAATAAGGGACAGGGGCGACGAGCAGTACTTC. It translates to CASRSIRDRGDEQYF.

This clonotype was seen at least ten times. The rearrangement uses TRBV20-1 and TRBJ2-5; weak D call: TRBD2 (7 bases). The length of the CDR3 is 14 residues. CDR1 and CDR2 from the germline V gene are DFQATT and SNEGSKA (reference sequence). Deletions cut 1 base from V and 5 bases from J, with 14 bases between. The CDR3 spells CSARARRGAETQYF. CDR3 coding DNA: TGCAGTGCTAGAGCCCGACGGGGGGCGGAGACCCAGTACTTC.

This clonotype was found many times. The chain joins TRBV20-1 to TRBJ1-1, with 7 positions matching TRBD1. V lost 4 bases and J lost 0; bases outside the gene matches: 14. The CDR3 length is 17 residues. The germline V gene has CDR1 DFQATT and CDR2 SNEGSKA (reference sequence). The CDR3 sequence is CSAIDRVNSPMNTEAFF. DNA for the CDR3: TGCAGTGCTATAGACAGGGTAAACAGCCCTATGAACACTGAAGCTTTCTTT.

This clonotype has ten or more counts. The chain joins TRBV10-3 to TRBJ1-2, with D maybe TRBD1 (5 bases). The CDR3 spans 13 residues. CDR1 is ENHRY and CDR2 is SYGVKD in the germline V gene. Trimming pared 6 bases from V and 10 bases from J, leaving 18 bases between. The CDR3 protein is CAIRTTGTVYYTF. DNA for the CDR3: TGTGCCATCAGGACAACCGGGACGGTCTACTACACCTTC.

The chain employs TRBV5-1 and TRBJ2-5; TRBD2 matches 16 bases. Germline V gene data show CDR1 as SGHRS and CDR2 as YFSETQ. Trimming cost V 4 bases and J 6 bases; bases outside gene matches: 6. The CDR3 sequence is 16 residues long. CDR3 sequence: CASSLGTSGGAKTQYF. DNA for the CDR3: TGCGCCAGCAGCCTGGGGACTAGCGGGGGGGCAAAGACCCAGTACTTC.

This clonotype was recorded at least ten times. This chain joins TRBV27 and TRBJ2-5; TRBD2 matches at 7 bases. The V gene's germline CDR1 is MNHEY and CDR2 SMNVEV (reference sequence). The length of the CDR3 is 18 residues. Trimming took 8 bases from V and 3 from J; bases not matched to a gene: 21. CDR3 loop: CASSHDRVGGPSEETQYF. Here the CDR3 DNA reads TGTGCCAGCTCGCACGATCGGGTGGGAGGGCCCTCGGAAGAGACCCAGTACTTC.